This TCR beta chain stems from a study of beta chain features in type 1 diabetes. Germline CDR1 is LNHDA and CDR2 is SQIVND (reference sequence). The ends lost 0 bases at V and 0 bases at J; junction bases unmatched: 10. The CDR3 runs to 19 residues. As every portion of the isolated RNA was reverse transcribed, the sequencing read expressed TCRB transcripts. Generated by immunoSEQ multiplex PCR, the TCRdb table keeps only in-frame clones and is missing some. In the table there are about 110,000 clones, under 40% of which are singletons. The sequenced material came from stem cell memory CD4+ T cells from blood. The rearrangement joins TRBV19 to TRBJ2-4; 8 bases agree with TRBD1. The sequence was collected from a woman younger than 35 in good health. CDR3 in DNA: TGTGCCAGTAGTATAGAGGGCTTCCGACAGGGGATAGCCAAAAACATTCAGTACTTC. This translates into CASSIEGFRQGIAKNIQYF.